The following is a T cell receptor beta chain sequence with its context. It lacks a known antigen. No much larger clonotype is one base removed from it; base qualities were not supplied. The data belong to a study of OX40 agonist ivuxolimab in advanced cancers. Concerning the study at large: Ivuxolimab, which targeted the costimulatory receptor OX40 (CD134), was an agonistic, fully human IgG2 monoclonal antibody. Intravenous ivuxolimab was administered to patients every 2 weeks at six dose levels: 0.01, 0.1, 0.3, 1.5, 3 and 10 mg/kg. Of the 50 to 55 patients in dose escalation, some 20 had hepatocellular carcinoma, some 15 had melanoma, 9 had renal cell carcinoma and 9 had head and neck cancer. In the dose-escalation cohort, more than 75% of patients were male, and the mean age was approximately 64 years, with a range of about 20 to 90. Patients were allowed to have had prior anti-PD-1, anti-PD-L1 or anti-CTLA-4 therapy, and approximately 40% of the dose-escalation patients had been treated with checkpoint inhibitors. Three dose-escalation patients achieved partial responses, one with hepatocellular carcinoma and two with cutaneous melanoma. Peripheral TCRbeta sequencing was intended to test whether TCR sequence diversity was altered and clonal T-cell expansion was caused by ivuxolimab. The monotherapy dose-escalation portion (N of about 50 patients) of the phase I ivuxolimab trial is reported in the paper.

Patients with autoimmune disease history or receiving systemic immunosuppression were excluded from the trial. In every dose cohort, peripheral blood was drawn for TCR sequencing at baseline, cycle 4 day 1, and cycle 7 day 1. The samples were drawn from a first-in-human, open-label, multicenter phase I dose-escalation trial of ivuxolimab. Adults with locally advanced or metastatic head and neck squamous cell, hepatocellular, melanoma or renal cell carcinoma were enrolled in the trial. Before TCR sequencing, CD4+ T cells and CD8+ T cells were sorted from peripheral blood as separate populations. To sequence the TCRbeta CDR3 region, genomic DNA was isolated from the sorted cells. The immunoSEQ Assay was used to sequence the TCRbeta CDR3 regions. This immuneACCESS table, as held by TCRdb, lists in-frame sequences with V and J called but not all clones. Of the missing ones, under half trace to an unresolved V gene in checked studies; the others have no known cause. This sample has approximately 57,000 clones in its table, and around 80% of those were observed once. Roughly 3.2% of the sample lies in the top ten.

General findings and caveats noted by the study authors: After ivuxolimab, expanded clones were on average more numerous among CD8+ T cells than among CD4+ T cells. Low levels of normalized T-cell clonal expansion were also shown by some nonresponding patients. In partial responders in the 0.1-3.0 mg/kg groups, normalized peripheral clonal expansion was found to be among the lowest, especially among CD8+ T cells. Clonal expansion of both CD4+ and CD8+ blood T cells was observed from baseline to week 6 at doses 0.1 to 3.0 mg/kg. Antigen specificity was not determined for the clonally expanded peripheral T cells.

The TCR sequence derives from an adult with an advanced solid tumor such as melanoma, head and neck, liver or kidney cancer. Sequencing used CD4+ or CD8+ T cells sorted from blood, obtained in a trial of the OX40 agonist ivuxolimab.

The CDR3 protein: CASSQSTPGEEEDTGTGELFF. The nucleotides read TGCGCCAGCAGTCAATCGACCCCGGGAGAAGAGGAGGACACCGGCACCGGGGAGCTGTTTTTT. Recombination joined TRBV23-1 with TRBJ2-2; TRBD2 could be the D gene, as 6 bases match. TRBV23-1 is labeled an ORF, and its function is uncertain. Measured from the cysteine to the phenylalanine, the CDR3 is 21 residues long. Of all the DNA, just the CDR3 is kept, 63 bases in frame from base 1. V loses 0 bases, J loses 4 bases, and the germline ends lie 27 bases apart.